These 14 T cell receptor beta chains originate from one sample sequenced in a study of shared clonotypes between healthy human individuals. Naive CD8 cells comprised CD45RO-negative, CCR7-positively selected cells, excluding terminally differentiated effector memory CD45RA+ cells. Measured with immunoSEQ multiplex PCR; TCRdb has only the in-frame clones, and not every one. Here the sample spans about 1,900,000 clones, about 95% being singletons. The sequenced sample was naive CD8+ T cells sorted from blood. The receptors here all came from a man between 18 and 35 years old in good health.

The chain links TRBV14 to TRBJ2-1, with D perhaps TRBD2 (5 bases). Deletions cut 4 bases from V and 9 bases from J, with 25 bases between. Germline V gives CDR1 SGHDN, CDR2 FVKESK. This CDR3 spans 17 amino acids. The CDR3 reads CASSRDERSLPVGEQFF. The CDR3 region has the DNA TGTGCCAGCAGCCGAGACGAGCGGTCCCTACCGGTGGGTGAGCAGTTCTTC.

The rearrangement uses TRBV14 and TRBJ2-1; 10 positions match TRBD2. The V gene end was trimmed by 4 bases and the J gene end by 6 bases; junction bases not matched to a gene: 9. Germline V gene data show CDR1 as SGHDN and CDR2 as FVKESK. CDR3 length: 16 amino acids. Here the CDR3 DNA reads TGTGCCAGCAGCCTTCGGACTAGCGGTCATTTCAATGAGCAGTTCTTC. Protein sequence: CASSLRTSGHFNEQFF. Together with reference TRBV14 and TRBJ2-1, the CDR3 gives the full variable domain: EAGVTQFPSHSVIEKGQTVTLRCDPISGHDNLYWYRRVMGKEIKFLLHFVKESKQDESGMPNNRFLAERTGGTYSTLKVQPAELEDSGVYFCASSLRTSGHFNEQFFGPGTRLTVL.

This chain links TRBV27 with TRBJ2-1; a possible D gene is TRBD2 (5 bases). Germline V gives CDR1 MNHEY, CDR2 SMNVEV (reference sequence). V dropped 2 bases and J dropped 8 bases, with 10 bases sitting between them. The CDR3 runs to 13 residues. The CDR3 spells CASSLVGNDEQFF. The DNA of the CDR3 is TGTGCCAGCAGTTTAGTCGGGAACGATGAGCAGTTCTTC.

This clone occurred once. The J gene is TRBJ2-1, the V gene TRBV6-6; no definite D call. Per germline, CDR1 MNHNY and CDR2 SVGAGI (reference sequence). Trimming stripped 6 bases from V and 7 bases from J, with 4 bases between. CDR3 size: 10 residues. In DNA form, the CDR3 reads TGTGCCAGCAGACGGAATGAGCAGTTCTTC. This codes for CASRRNEQFF.

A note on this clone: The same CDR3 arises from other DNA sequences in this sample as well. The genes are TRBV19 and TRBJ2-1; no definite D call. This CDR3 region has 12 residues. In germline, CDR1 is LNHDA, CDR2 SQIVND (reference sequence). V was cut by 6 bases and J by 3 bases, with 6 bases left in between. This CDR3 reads CASRSGYNEQFF. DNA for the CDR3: TGTGCCAGTAGGTCAGGCTACAATGAGCAGTTCTTC.

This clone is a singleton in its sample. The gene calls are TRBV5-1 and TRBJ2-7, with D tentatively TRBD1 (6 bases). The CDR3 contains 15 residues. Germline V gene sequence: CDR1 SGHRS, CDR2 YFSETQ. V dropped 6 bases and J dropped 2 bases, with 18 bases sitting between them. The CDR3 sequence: CASTLRAGEAYEQYF. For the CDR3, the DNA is TGCGCCAGCACCCTGCGGGCAGGGGAAGCCTACGAGCAGTACTTC.

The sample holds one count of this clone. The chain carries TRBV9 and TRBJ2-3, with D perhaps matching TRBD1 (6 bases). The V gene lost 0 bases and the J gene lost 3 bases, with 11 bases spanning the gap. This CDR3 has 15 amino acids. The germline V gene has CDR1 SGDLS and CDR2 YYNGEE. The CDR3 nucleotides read TGTGCCAGCAGCGTAGGGCCGACAGGTACAGATACGCAGTATTTT. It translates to CASSVGPTGTDTQYF.

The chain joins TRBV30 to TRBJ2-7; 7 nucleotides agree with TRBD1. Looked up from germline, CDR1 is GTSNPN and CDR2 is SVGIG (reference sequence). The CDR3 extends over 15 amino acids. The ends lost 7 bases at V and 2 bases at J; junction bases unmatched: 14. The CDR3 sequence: CAFISPTGWAYEQYF. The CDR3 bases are TGTGCCTTTATCTCTCCGACAGGGTGGGCCTACGAGCAGTACTTC.

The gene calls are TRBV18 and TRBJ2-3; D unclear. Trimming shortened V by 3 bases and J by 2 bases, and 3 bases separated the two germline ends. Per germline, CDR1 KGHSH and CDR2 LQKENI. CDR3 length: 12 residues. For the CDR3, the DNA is TGTGCCAGCTCACCCTTCACAGATACGCAGTATTTT. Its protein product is CASSPFTDTQYF. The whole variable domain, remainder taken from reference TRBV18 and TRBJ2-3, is NAGVMQNPRHLVRRRGQEARLRCSPMKGHSHVYWYRQLPEEGLKFMVYLQKENIIDESGMPKERFSAEFPKEGPSILRIQQVVRGDSAAYFCASSPFTDTQYFGPGTRLTVL.

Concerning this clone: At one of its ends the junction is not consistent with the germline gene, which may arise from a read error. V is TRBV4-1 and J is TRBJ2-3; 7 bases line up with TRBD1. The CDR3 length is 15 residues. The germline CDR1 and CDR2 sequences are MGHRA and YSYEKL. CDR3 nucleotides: TGCGCCAGCAGTCAAGGGACAGAAGGTATTGATACGCAGTATTTT. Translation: CASSQGTEGIDTQYF.

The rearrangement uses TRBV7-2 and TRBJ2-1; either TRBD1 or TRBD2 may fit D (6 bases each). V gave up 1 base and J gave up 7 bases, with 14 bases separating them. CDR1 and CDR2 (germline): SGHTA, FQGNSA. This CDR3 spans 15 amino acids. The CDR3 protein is CASSLGRGPYNEQFF. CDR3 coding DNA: TGTGCCAGCAGCTTAGGACGGGGGCCTTATAATGAGCAGTTCTTC.

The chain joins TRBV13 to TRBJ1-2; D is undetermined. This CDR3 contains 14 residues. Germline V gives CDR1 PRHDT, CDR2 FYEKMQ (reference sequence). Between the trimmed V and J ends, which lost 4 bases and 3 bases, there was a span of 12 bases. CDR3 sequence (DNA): TGTGCCAGCAGCTCTCAGAGGGCGGACTATGGCTACACCTTC. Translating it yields CASSSQRADYGYTF.

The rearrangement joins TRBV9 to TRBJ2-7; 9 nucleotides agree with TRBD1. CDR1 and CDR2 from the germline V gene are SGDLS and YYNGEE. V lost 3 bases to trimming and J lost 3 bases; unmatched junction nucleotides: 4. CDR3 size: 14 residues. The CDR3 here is CASSGRDRDYEQYF. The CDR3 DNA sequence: TGTGCCAGCAGCGGCCGGGACAGGGACTACGAGCAGTACTTC.

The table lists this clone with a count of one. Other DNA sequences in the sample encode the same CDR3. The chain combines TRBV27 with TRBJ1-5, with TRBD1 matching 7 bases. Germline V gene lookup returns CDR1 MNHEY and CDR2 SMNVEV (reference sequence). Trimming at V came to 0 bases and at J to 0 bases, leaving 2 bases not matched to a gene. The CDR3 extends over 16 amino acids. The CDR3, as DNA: TGTGCCAGCAGTTTATCGGCAGGGGGTAGCAATCAGCCCCAGCATTTT. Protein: CASSLSAGGSNQPQHF.